The rows below give T cell receptor beta chains drawn from one sample of a study of T cell responses to AZD1222 COVID-19 vaccine. TCRdb keeps only in-frame clones here, not all; method: immunoSEQ multiplex PCR. Of 100,000 to 110,000 clones in the sample, nearly 95% were seen once. The sequencing here drew on peripheral blood, taken on day 0 of AZD1222 vaccination. These receptors were taken from an adult in good health. The CDR3 runs from the conserved cysteine through the conserved F or W. The D gene is left open where the match is weak. Clone size, where shown, is once, few, many, or a class for clones that have expanded.

>NA|TRBJ2-1|TRBD2|TRBV18
TGTGCCAGCTTAAGAAGGACTAGCGGCCTCGGGGAGCAGTTCTTC
CASLRRTSGLGEQFF
>NA|TRBJ1-1|NA|TRBV3-1/TRBV3-2
TGTGCCAGCAGCCAAGTGTTGGAGGGAAGGGGTACTGAAGCTTTCTTT
CASSQVLEGRGTEAFF
>once|TRBJ1-1|TRBD1|TRBV15
TGTGCCACCAGCAGAGATTCAGCGGGACAGGAAGCTTTCTTT
CATSRDSAGQEAFF
>NA|TRBJ1-1|NA|TRBV30
TGTGCCTGGAGTACGAGGGGGGAAGCTTTCTTT
CAWSTRGEAFF
>NA|TRBJ1-2|NA|TRBV15
TGTGCCACCAGCTCCCGCCAATATGGCTACACCTTC
CATSSRQYGYTF
>NA|TRBJ1-1|NA|TRBV2
TGTGCCAGCAGTGAAGGTCCGAACACTGAAGCTTTCTTT
CASSEGPNTEAFF
>once|TRBJ1-1|TRBD1|TRBV11-2
TGTGCCAGCAGCCGACAGGGAGGGGGGTATACTGAAGCTTTCTTT
CASSRQGGGYTEAFF
>once|TRBJ1-1|NA|TRBV7-2
TGTGCCAGCAGCCCACGGACCGTCTTAGAGGCTGAAGCTTTCTTT
CASSPRTVLEAEAFF
>NA|TRBJ2-7|NA|TRBV6-2/TRBV6-3
TGTGCCAGCAGTTTCTCGGCCTCCTACGAGCAGTACTTC
CASSFSASYEQYF
>NA|TRBJ2-2|NA|TRBV12-3/TRBV12-4
TGTGCCAGCAGGGAGGGAGTAACCGGGGAGCTGTTTTTT
CASREGVTGELFF
>NA|TRBJ2-3|TRBD1|TRBV7-9
TGTGCCAGCAGCTTAGGGACAGGTCGGGCAGATACGCAGTATTTT
CASSLGTGRADTQYF
>NA|TRBJ2-3|NA|TRBV1
TGCACCAGCAGCCAAGACGGGCCAGGGGATCAAGATACGCAGTATTTT
CTSSQDGPGDQDTQYF
>once|TRBJ2-5|NA|TRBV7-2
TGTGCCAGCAGCGTGACACCCTCTCCAGGGACCCAGTACTTC
CASSVTPSPGTQYF
>NA|TRBJ1-2|NA|TRBV11-1
TGTGCCAGCAGCTTAGGGGCCGGCTACACCTTC
CASSLGAGYTF
>once|TRBJ1-6|NA|TRBV2
TGTGCCAGCACCGCGGGGTCACCCCTCCACTTT
CASTAGSPLHF
>NA|TRBJ2-7|NA|TRBV6-1
TGTGCCAGCAGTGAAGCCCCCGGAGCCCCCCGAGAGCAGTACTTC
CASSEAPGAPREQYF